This TCR beta chain came from a study of blood T cells in healthy people across ages (dated by TCRdb to 2015 to 2017). The study in broad terms: In model experiments, roughly one uniquely barcoded TCR beta cDNA molecule per two T cells was captured by template switching. The study measured age-related changes in TCR beta repertoire diversity using deep sequencing normalized with unique cDNA molecular identifiers. Donors were grouped into four age groups: young (average about 15 years), middle-aged (roughly 37), aged (around 66) and long-lived (82). Donors of different ages were randomly distributed across sequencing lanes to avoid experimental bias. Using the same blood draw, the study looked at two additional independent replicas of 1 million unique cDNA reads for two donors, one aged 18 to 30 and the other aged 80 or older. What the research found in general, with its limitations: Estimates of total diversity based on one million sequenced T cells were considered lower bounds and underestimates. The long-lived group showed more naive CD4+ T cells, fewer expanded clones and increased TCR diversity than the aged group, suggesting age selection. Observed TCR beta diversity per million T cells fell roughly linearly with age, and a significant reduction was already apparent by age about 38. Because donor CMV infection status was unknown, age-related changes in expanded clonotypes were potentially confounded. The percentage of naive T cells measured by flow cytometry correlated strongly with observed TCR beta diversity. Bulk unsorted PBMC profiling prevented conclusive comparison of naive and antigen-experienced compartments.

Preparation of the library involved 5' RACE. Reads for this sample came from an Illumina HiSeq 2500. A second PCR of roughly 7 to 12 cycles was performed with a sample-barcoded 5' primer and a J-beta primer mix. A unique molecular identifier was introduced onto each TCR beta cDNA molecule by a template-switch 5' adaptor carrying 12 random nucleotides. Each sample yielded at least 2.5 million CDR3-containing paired-end reads. First-strand cDNA was synthesized from all RNA with the Mint cDNA synthesis kit, primed by a TRBC-specific oligonucleotide. All cDNA was treated with uracil-DNA glycosylase and then went through a first 18-cycle PCR with the universal primers M1SS and BC2_uni_R. The paper's data handling went like this. Each sample was normalized by randomly selecting 1 million high-quality reads, each carrying a distinct molecular identifier. Reads sharing molecular identifiers were discarded rather than binned into consensus sequences. MiTCR, run with a Q25 quality threshold and the strictest error-elimination algorithm, handled CDR3 identification, clonotype clustering and error correction. A nonparametric unseen species model with Euler transformation was used to estimate a lower bound on total TCR beta diversity. The public reads were reanalyzed by TCRdb: fastp trimming at Q25, MiXCR alignment, in-frame beta chains only. For every CDR3 protein sequence, its rows merge into one entry that carries the most common genes and DNA. The V and J calls shown here were made by TCRdb, not taken from the authors' results. The sample records approximately 670,000 distinct CDR3 sequences, less than 45% of which are singletons. Together, the top ten hold approximately 31% of the sample.

Concerning this clonotype itself: There is no known antigen for this receptor. No quality values exist for individual bases; no much larger clone is one base distant.

The donors were 40 or so Caucasian individuals from Russia, aged 6 to 90 years, who were systemically healthy. Each donor gave around 9.5 milliliters of peripheral blood, collected into EDTA-treated Vacutainer tubes. Ficoll-Paque density-gradient centrifugation was used to isolate PBMCs, with at least 6 million per sample. Total RNA was extracted from PBMCs with Trizol reagent, with at least 5.5 micrograms obtained per sample. For every donor, an aliquot of PBMCs went through flow cytometry to measure the percentages of naive CD45RAhigh/CD27high T cells. The sequenced sample was blood. The sequence was obtained from a man at least 80 years old in good health.

The DNA is as follows: TGTGCCAGCGTGGGCAGGACAAACTATGGCTACACCTTC. It translates to CASVGRTNYGYTF. The chain was built from TRBV6-2 or TRBV6-3 and TRBJ1-2, and TRBD1 may be the D gene, going by 5 matching bases. V is reduced by 8 bases and J by 2 bases, leaving a spacing of 12 bases between them. CDR1 MNHEY and CDR2 SVGEGT are derived from the germline V gene. Measured from the cysteine to the phenylalanine, the CDR3 is 13 residues long. Only CDR3 DNA is held: 39 bases, read in frame from base 1.